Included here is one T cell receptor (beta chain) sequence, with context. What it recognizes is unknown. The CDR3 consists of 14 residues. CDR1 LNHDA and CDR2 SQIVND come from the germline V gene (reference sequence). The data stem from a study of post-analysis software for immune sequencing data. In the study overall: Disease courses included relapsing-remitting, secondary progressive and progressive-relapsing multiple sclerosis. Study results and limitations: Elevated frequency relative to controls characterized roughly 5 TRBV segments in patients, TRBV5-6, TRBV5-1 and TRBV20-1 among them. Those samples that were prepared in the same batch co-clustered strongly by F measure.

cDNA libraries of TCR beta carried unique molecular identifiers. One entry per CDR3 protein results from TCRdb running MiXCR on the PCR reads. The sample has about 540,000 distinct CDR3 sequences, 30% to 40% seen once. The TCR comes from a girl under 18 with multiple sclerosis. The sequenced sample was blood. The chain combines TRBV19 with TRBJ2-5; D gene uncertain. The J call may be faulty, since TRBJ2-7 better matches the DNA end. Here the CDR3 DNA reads TGTGCCAGTAGTATCGGTTTGGCCGTCTACGAGCAGTACTTC. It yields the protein CASSIGLAVYEQYF.